This TCR beta chain was found in a study of T-cell memory formation after mild COVID-19. Germline V gene data show CDR1 as KGHDR and CDR2 as SFDVKD. The germline V and J ends were trimmed by 2 bases and 6 bases, with 15 bases remaining between them. This CDR3 region has 16 residues. 5'RACE with constant-segment primers built TCRalpha and TCRbeta cDNA libraries with UMIs. Each CDR3 protein is one row after TCRdb ran MiXCR on the 5' RACE reads. Among about 190,000 distinct CDR3 sequences listed, 15% to 20% were seen once. This rearrangement joins TRBV24-1 to TRBJ2-2; D not resolved. This TCR came from an adult woman who had mild COVID-19 (a few samples of this study predate the infection). Cell type and time point are not known. The sample was PBMCs or a T cell subset sorted from them (not recorded which). Here the CDR3 DNA reads TGTGCCACCAGTGATTCCCCTGGGCAGGACGCCGGGGAGCTGTTTTTT. It encodes CATSDSPGQDAGELFF.